The 11 T cell receptor beta chains in this list originate from one sample, sequenced in a study of shared clonotypes between healthy human individuals. Data came from immunoSEQ multiplex PCR; TCRdb stores just in-frame clones and leaves some out. Of 230,000 or so clones listed, about 69% are singletons. The sequenced material came from memory CD4+ T cells sorted from blood. Described subset: CD45RA-negative fraction. Every receptor here comes from a man aged 25 to 40 in good health.

CDR3 in DNA: TGTGCCAGCAGCTTAGATGTGGTTAATGAGCAGTTCTTC. It translates to CASSLDVVNEQFF. This sequence joins TRBV7-2 and TRBJ2-1, with D unclear. The germline V gene has CDR1 SGHTA and CDR2 FQGNSA. V lost 1 base and J lost 7, with 8 bases in between. The CDR3 has 13 residues.

The chain uses TRBV11-2 and TRBJ1-1; 7 bases are shared with TRBD1. Germline V gene sequence: CDR1 SGHAT, CDR2 FQNNGV. The CDR3 covers 15 residues. Losses at the gene ends were 6 bases for V and 4 bases for J; bases not matched to a gene: 11. DNA for the CDR3: TGTGCCAGCAGGCCGCTACTAGGGGGCGGCACTGAAGCTTTCTTT. Its translation: CASRPLLGGGTEAFF.

This clone was seen more than once but under ten times. This chain uses TRBV30 with TRBJ1-1, with D possibly TRBD1 on 6 matching bases. CDR3 length: 14 amino acids. V was pared by 1 base and J by 0 bases, with 9 bases between. Germline V CDR1 and CDR2: GTSNPN, SVGIG (reference sequence). For the CDR3, the DNA is TGTGCCTGGAGTGAAGGACAGTTGAACACTGAAGCTTTCTTT. Translation: CAWSEGQLNTEAFF. Based on the CDR3 plus reference TRBV30 and TRBJ1-1, the full variable domain is SQTIHQWPATLVQPVGSPLSLECTVEGTSNPNLYWYRQAAGRGLQLLFYSVGIGQISSEVPQNLSASRPQDRQFILSSKKLLLSDSGFYLCAWSEGQLNTEAFFGQGTRLTVV.

A single count supports this clone. Additional DNA sequences in this sample encode the identical CDR3. V usage is TRBV10-2 and J usage is TRBJ2-1, with D uncertain. CDR3 length equals 12 residues. Germline V gene data show CDR1 as WSHSY and CDR2 as SAAADI. Trimming pared 4 bases from V and 4 bases from J, leaving 5 bases between. CDR3 DNA: TGCGCCAGCAGTGCCCCATACAATGAGCAGTTCTTC. Its protein is CASSAPYNEQFF.

DNA of the CDR3: TGTGCCAGCAGCTCTTTATTGACTAGCACAGATACGCAGTATTTT. This codes for CASSSLLTSTDTQYF. This rearrangement joins TRBV5-5 to TRBJ2-3, with D unresolved. Trimming cost V 3 bases and J 0 bases, with 11 bases left between them. This CDR3 has 15 amino acids. Per germline, CDR1 SGHKS and CDR2 YYEKEE (reference sequence).

The sample holds a few counts of this clone. This sequence joins TRBV4-1 and TRBJ1-2; D gene ambiguous. V lost 4 bases to trimming and J lost 4 bases, with 13 bases between them. Per the germline V gene, CDR1 is MGHRA and CDR2 is YSYEKL. There are 14 residues in the CDR3. The CDR3 loop reads CASSLQTETYGYTF. As DNA, the CDR3 is TGCGCCAGCAGCCTACAAACAGAAACCTATGGCTACACCTTC.

The chain links TRBV20-1 to TRBJ1-2; D not resolved. Germline CDR1 is DFQATT and CDR2 is SNEGSKA (reference sequence). This CDR3 has 9 residues. This CDR3 reads CRIAGGYTF. CDR3 sequence (DNA): TGCAGGATCGCCGGGGGCTACACCTTC.

V is TRBV7-9 and J is TRBJ2-1; weak D call: TRBD2 (6 bases). Germline CDR1 reads SEHNR; CDR2 reads FQNEAQ (reference sequence). V shed 3 bases and J shed 8 bases, with 17 bases lying between them. The CDR3 has 15 amino acids. The CDR3 region is CASSFVGRTTDEQFF. CDR3 in DNA: TGTGCCAGCAGCTTTGTGGGGAGGACAACAGATGAGCAGTTCTTC.

This clone has a count of ten or more. The identical CDR3 is also encoded by other nucleotide sequences in the sample. The chain combines TRBV30 with TRBJ2-3; D unclear. Between the trimmed V and J ends, which lost 1 base and 1 base, there was a span of 6 bases. The CDR3 runs 13 residues. CDR1 is GTSNPN, CDR2 SVGIG, per germline (reference sequence). This chain's CDR3 is CAWSGGGTDTQYF. Written as DNA, the CDR3 is TGTGCCTGGAGTGGAGGCGGCACAGATACGCAGTATTTT.

The rearrangement uses TRBV11-2 and TRBJ2-1, with D uncertain. The germline V gene has CDR1 SGHAT and CDR2 FQNNGV. The CDR3 consists of 17 residues. The V end lost 1 base, the J end lost 6 bases, and 19 bases lay between the germline ends. The CDR3 nucleotides are TGTGCCAGCAGCTTAGTGGTATTATCGATCCAACTCAATGAGCAGTTCTTC. As protein: CASSLVVLSIQLNEQFF. Full variable domain (rest looked up from reference TRBV11-2 and TRBJ2-1): EAGVAQSPRYKIIEKRQSVAFWCNPISGHATLYWYQQILGQGPKLLIQFQNNGVVDDSQLPKDRFSAERLKGVDSTLKIQPAKLEDSAVYLCASSLVVLSIQLNEQFFGPGTRLTVL.

The chain employs TRBV18 and TRBJ1-4; D uncertain. This CDR3 region has 16 residues. The V gene lost 0 bases and the J gene lost 8 bases, with 16 bases spanning the gap. The V gene's germline CDR1 is KGHSH and CDR2 LQKENI. DNA of the CDR3: TGTGCCAGCTCACCACCGTCGGGCAGTGTCGGCGAAAAACTGTTTTTT. Amino acids: CASSPPSGSVGEKLFF.